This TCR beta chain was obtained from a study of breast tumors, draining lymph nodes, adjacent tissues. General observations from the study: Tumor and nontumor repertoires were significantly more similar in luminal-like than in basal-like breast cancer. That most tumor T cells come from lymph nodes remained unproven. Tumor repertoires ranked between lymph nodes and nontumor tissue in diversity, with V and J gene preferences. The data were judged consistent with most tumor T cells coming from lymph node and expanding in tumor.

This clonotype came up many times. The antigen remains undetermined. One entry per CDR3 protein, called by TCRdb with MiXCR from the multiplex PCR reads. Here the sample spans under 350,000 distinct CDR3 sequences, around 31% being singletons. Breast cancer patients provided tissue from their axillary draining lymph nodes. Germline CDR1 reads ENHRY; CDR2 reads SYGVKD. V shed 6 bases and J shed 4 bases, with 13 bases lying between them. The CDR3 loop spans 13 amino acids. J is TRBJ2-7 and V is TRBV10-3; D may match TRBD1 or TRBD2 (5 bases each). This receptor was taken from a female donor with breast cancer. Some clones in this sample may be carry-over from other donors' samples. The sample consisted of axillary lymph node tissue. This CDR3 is CAISAGTQYEQYF. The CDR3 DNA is TGTGCCATCAGCGCCGGGACCCAGTACGAGCAGTACTTC.